This is a list of T cell receptor beta chains from one sample in a study of post-analysis software for immune sequencing data. One entry per CDR3 protein, called by TCRdb with MiXCR from the PCR reads. The data show about 770,000 distinct CDR3 sequences, 40% to 55% seen once. Sequenced material: blood. The receptors come from a girl between 10 and 17 years old with multiple sclerosis. Each CDR3 is given with its conserved first and last residue. The D gene is left open where the match is weak. Clone size, where shown, is once, few, many, or a class for clones that have expanded.

D: -; V: TRBV5-1; length: 14; size: -; J: TRBJ1-3; DNA: TGCGCCAGCAGCTTGGCGGGGCGCGGAAACACCATATATTTT; CDR3: CASSLAGRGNTIYF
D: TRBD2; V: TRBV7-9; length: 16; size: -; J: TRBJ2-3; DNA: TGTGCCAGCAGCTTAATTTCTCCTAGCGGGACTGATACGCAGTATTTT; CDR3: CASSLISPSGTDTQYF
D: TRBD1; V: TRBV28; length: 13; size: -; J: TRBJ2-7; DNA: TGTGCCAGCAGTAAGACAGGGTTGTACGAGCAGTACTTC; CDR3: CASSKTGLYEQYF
D: -; V: TRBV20-1; length: 15; size: -; J: TRBJ2-7; DNA: TGCAGTGCCAATCTGGCCGGGACAAACTCCTGCGAGCAGTACTTC; CDR3: CSANLAGTNSCEQYF
D: -; V: TRBV6-6; length: 12; size: -; J: TRBJ2-7; DNA: TGTGCCAGCGAGGGCGTCGGGTACGAGCAGTACTTC; CDR3: CASEGVGYEQYF
D: -; V: TRBV7-9; length: 12; size: -; J: TRBJ2-3; DNA: TGTGCCAGCAGCGCCGGATTAGATACGCGGTATTTT; CDR3: CASSAGLDTRYF
D: -; V: TRBV18; length: 14; size: -; J: TRBJ2-1; DNA: TGTGCCAGCTCACCGAGCGGGCCCAACAATGAGCAGTTCTTC; CDR3: CASSPSGPNNEQFF
D: -; V: TRBV6-6; length: 16; size: -; J: TRBJ2-5; DNA: TGTGCCAGCACCCACTCGACGGGGCCTTTTGGGGGAACCCAGTACTTC; CDR3: CASTHSTGPFGGTQYF
D: -; V: TRBV27; length: 14; size: -; J: TRBJ2-1; DNA: TGTGCCAGCAGTTATGTGGGAGGGGGGGATGAGCAGTTCTTC; CDR3: CASSYVGGGDEQFF
D: TRBD2; V: TRBV4-1; length: 17; size: -; J: TRBJ2-3; DNA: TGCGCCAGCAGCCAAGATCCCCCTAGCGGGAAGACAGATACGCAGTATTTT; CDR3: CASSQDPPSGKTDTQYF
D: -; V: TRBV7-9; length: 15; size: -; J: TRBJ2-5; DNA: TGTGCCAGCAGCTACCACCGGGGCTATCAAGAGACCCAGTACTTC; CDR3: CASSYHRGYQETQYF
D: -; V: TRBV6-6; length: 15; size: -; J: TRBJ1-1; DNA: TGTGCCAGCACCTACGGGCGGGGGCCGACCACTGAAGCTTTCTTT; CDR3: CASTYGRGPTTEAFF
D: -; V: TRBV7-2; length: 15; size: -; J: TRBJ2-1; DNA: TGTGCCAGCAGCCCACAGAGAAACTCCTACAATGAGCAGTTCTTC; CDR3: CASSPQRNSYNEQFF
D: TRBD2; V: TRBV3-1; length: 18; size: -; J: TRBJ2-1; DNA: TGTGCCAGCAGCCAAGCATGGCCAACTAGACGGGGGGAAAATGAGCAGTTCTTC; CDR3: CASSQAWPTRRGENEQFF
D: TRBD1; V: TRBV27; length: 15; size: few; J: TRBJ2-7; DNA: TGTGCCAGCAGTTTTGGTGGGACAGGGGCGTACGAGCAGTACTTC; CDR3: CASSFGGTGAYEQYF
D: -; V: TRBV7-2; length: 15; size: -; J: TRBJ2-1; DNA: TGTGCCAGCAGCCCGAGGGGGAGGCCCTACAATGAGCAGTTCTTC; CDR3: CASSPRGRPYNEQFF
D: -; V: TRBV2; length: 14; size: few; J: TRBJ2-5; DNA: TGTGCCAGCAGTGCTGCCCTAGTGGGAGAGACCCAGTACTTC; CDR3: CASSAALVGETQYF
D: -; V: TRBV5-1; length: 16; size: few; J: TRBJ2-5; DNA: TGCGCCAGCAGCTTATACCTGGGACATTTGGCGGAGACCCAGTACTTC; CDR3: CASSLYLGHLAETQYF
D: TRBD2; V: TRBV12-3/TRBV12-4; length: 13; size: few; J: TRBJ2-7; DNA: TGTGCCAGCAACTCCGGGACTAGTGAAACCCAGTACTTC; CDR3: CASNSGTSETQYF
D: -; V: TRBV29-1; length: 14; size: -; J: TRBJ1-2; DNA: TGCAGCGTTCTTTTCTCCCTCACAGTGTATGGCTACACCTTC; CDR3: CSVLFSLTVYGYTF
D: TRBD2; V: TRBV5-1; length: 16; size: -; J: TRBJ2-5; DNA: TGCGCCAGCAGCTTGGCGGGACTAGCGGGAGTCGAGACCCAGTACTTC; CDR3: CASSLAGLAGVETQYF
D: TRBD2; V: TRBV29-1; length: 15; size: -; J: TRBJ2-7; DNA: TGCAGCGTTGGCGGACTAGCGGGAGCGGTCAACGAGCAGTACTTC; CDR3: CSVGGLAGAVNEQYF
D: -; V: TRBV3-1; length: 16; size: -; J: TRBJ2-7; DNA: TGTGCCAGCAGCCAAGAGGGCGTCGGCCCCTCCTACGAGCAGTACTTC; CDR3: CASSQEGVGPSYEQYF
D: -; V: TRBV21-1; length: 15; size: -; J: TRBJ1-2; DNA: TGTGCCAGCATCCGTCCCAGGGGGCGTAGCTATGGCTACACCTTC; CDR3: CASIRPRGRSYGYTF
D: TRBD2; V: TRBV15; length: 17; size: -; J: TRBJ2-7; DNA: TGTGCCACCAGCAGAGATCGTAGCAGCGGGAGTTTCGACGAGCAGTACTTC; CDR3: CATSRDRSSGSFDEQYF
D: TRBD2; V: TRBV27; length: 14; size: -; J: TRBJ2-7; DNA: TGTGCCAGCAGCACCGGGACTAGCGGAATCGAGCAGTACTTC; CDR3: CASSTGTSGIEQYF
D: TRBD2; V: TRBV20-1; length: 18; size: few; J: TRBJ2-1; DNA: TGCAGTGCTAGGGGCCGACTAGCGGGAGGGCCGTCCTACAATGAGCAGTTCTTC; CDR3: CSARGRLAGGPSYNEQFF
D: -; V: TRBV7-9; length: 13; size: few; J: TRBJ2-1; DNA: TGTGCCAGCAGCCCAAGCGGAGCTCTCGAGCAGTTCTTC; CDR3: CASSPSGALEQFF
D: TRBD2; V: TRBV11-1; length: 18; size: -; J: TRBJ2-7; DNA: TGTGCCAGCAGCGGGGCCGGGACTAGCGGGAGGACCCTCTACGAGCAGGACTTC; CDR3: CASSGAGTSGRTLYEQDF
D: TRBD1; V: TRBV2; length: 15; size: -; J: TRBJ2-3; DNA: TGTGCCAGCAGCCCGGACAGGGGACCCTCAGATACGCAGTATTTT; CDR3: CASSPDRGPSDTQYF
D: -; V: TRBV7-6; length: 17; size: -; J: TRBJ2-1; DNA: TGTGCCAGCAGCCCCTTCGCGCTGGGGAGAGCAGAGAATGAGCAGTTCTTC; CDR3: CASSPFALGRAENEQFF
D: -; V: TRBV29-1; length: 14; size: -; J: TRBJ1-4; DNA: TGCAGCGTTCGTTTACAGGGATTCAATGAAAAACTGTTTTTT; CDR3: CSVRLQGFNEKLFF
D: -; V: TRBV5-1; length: 13; size: -; J: TRBJ1-2; DNA: TGCGCCAGCAGCTTGGACCCGGGCTATGGCTACACCTTC; CDR3: CASSLDPGYGYTF
D: TRBD2; V: TRBV7-9; length: 19; size: -; J: TRBJ2-4; DNA: TGTGCCAGCAGCCTTTCCCGAGGCGGGAGGGAGACAGCCAAAAACATTCAGTACTTC; CDR3: CASSLSRGGRETAKNIQYF
D: -; V: TRBV12-3/TRBV12-4; length: 15; size: few; J: TRBJ2-5; DNA: TGTGCCAGCAGGGCCGGGGGTTTGGTAGAAGAGACCCAGTACTTC; CDR3: CASRAGGLVEETQYF
D: -; V: TRBV12-3/TRBV12-4; length: 16; size: few; J: TRBJ1-2; DNA: TGTGCCAGCAGCCCCCCCGGCGCCGTTCGGGTCTATGGCTACACCTTC; CDR3: CASSPPGAVRVYGYTF
D: -; V: TRBV9; length: 13; size: -; J: TRBJ2-2; DNA: TGTGCCAGCGGCTATGGAGGTCGGGGGGAGCTGTTTTTT; CDR3: CASGYGGRGELFF
D: -; V: TRBV10-3; length: 15; size: -; J: TRBJ2-7; DNA: TGTGCCATCACCGTCTTCGGGACAACCTCCTACGAGCAGTACTTC; CDR3: CAITVFGTTSYEQYF
D: -; V: TRBV28; length: 16; size: -; J: TRBJ1-5; DNA: TGTGCCAGCAGTTATACTGGTTCTTATAGCAATCAGCCCCAGCATTTT; CDR3: CASSYTGSYSNQPQHF
D: TRBD1; V: TRBV4-3; length: 18; size: few; J: TRBJ2-7; DNA: TGCGCCAGCAGCCAAGGGACAGGGGTTTCTGGTTCCTCCTACGAGCAGTACTTC; CDR3: CASSQGTGVSGSSYEQYF
D: TRBD1; V: TRBV29-1; length: 14; size: -; J: TRBJ2-1; DNA: TGCAGCGTTGACGGGACAGGCTCCTACAATGAGCAGTTCTTC; CDR3: CSVDGTGSYNEQFF
D: -; V: TRBV5-1; length: 16; size: -; J: TRBJ2-5; DNA: TGCGCCAGCAGCTTGCCCCCCTTGGGAGGGGGAGAGACCCAGTACTTC; CDR3: CASSLPPLGGGETQYF
D: TRBD1; V: TRBV7-9; length: 17; size: -; J: TRBJ1-5; DNA: TGTGCCAGCAGCTTAGTTGGAGGGGGCCGGGGCAATCAGCCCCAGCATTTT; CDR3: CASSLVGGGRGNQPQHF
D: TRBD2; V: TRBV20-1; length: 16; size: once; J: TRBJ2-2; DNA: TGCAGTGCTAGACCACTCGGGACACTAGCGGCCGGGGAGCTGTTTTTT; CDR3: CSARPLGTLAAGELFF
D: TRBD1; V: TRBV7-9; length: 12; size: -; J: TRBJ2-7; DNA: TGTGCCAGCAGCTCATCCCCGGACAGGGCGTACTTC; CDR3: CASSSSPDRAYF
D: -; V: TRBV9; length: 14; size: -; J: TRBJ2-5; DNA: TGTGCCAGCAGCGTTACCGGGACCCGCGAGACCCAGTACTTC; CDR3: CASSVTGTRETQYF